Listed here are 22 T cell receptor beta chains from one sample, sequenced in a study of T cell clonotyping in hematopoietic cell transplantation. As for time point: recipient sample about 28 days before transplant, after cytoreduction. Only in-frame clones appear in the TCRdb table, and some are missing; sequencing was by immunoSEQ multiplex PCR. The table shows around 40,000 clones, with 95% occurring only once. Sample: peripheral blood mononuclear cells, taken before stem cell transplant. The receptors originated from a man aged 35 to 55 with chronic myeloid leukemia. Some clones in this sample may be carry-over from other donors' samples.

The rearrangement uses TRBV6-5 and TRBJ1-1; TRBD1 is a possible D gene (5 bases). From germline, CDR1 is MNHEY and CDR2 SVGAGI. V was shortened by 11 bases and J by 6 bases, with 19 bases between the two germline ends. CDR3 length: 13 residues. For the CDR3, the DNA is TGTGCCTCCCGAAGGGGCGCGGTGTCTGAAGCTTTCTTT. Translated, it gives CASRRGAVSEAFF.

This clone was observed once. The rearrangement uses TRBV2 and TRBJ2-7, with a possible D match to TRBD2 (5 bases). The CDR3 is 13 residues long. V lost 3 bases and J 7 bases, leaving 13 bases between the germline ends. Looked up from germline, CDR1 is SNHLY and CDR2 is FYNNEI. The DNA of the CDR3 is TGTGCCAGCAGTGACAGCAGGTCGGGGGAGCAGTACTTC. Translated: CASSDSRSGEQYF.

This clone was detected only once. The rearrangement joins TRBV19 to TRBJ1-3; 12 nucleotides agree with TRBD1. Germline CDR1 and CDR2: LNHDA and SQIVND (reference sequence). The CDR3 contains 15 residues. V lost 6 bases and J lost 4; bases outside the gene matches: 4. In DNA, the CDR3 is TGTGCCAGTAGGGGACAGGGGGCGTCGGGAAACACCATATATTTT. Its protein product is CASRGQGASGNTIYF.

This chain connects TRBV6-5 to TRBJ2-1; D may correspond to TRBD1 or TRBD2 (5 bases each). Germline values: CDR1 MNHEY, CDR2 SVGAGI. Trimming stripped 8 bases from V and 5 bases from J, with 19 bases between. This CDR3 is 15 amino acids long. For the CDR3, the DNA is TGTGCCAGCTCCCAGCCCCGGGGCTTAGACAATGAGCAGTTCTTC. This gives the protein CASSQPRGLDNEQFF.

The chain couples TRBV6-6 to TRBJ1-3; no reliable D call. The CDR3 is 14 residues long. V shed 5 bases and J shed 0 bases, with 8 bases lying between them. Germline lookup yields CDR1 MNHNY and CDR2 SVGAGI (reference sequence). The CDR3 loop reads CASSPTSSGNTIYF. As DNA, the CDR3 is TGTGCCAGCAGTCCTACAAGCTCTGGAAACACCATATATTTT.

The chain couples TRBV5-6 to TRBJ2-3; possibly TRBD1 or TRBD2 for D (6 bases each). V was clipped by 4 bases and J by 1 base, with 10 bases between them. Germline CDR1 SGHDT, CDR2 YYEEEE. The CDR3 sequence is 14 residues long. CDR3 residues: CASSRRGGTDTQYF. As DNA, the CDR3 is TGTGCCAGCAGCCGGAGGGGGGGCACAGATACGCAGTATTTT.

This clone was detected only once. The rearrangement uses TRBV4-1 and TRBJ2-5; TRBD2 aligns across 15 bases. The CDR3 consists of 21 residues. The ends lost 4 bases at V and 5 bases at J; junction bases unmatched: 20. Per germline, CDR1 MGHRA and CDR2 YSYEKL. Here the CDR3 DNA reads TGCGCCAGCAGCCTCCTGTGGGGTCTGGGACTAGCGGGGGGTCCACGGGAGACCCAGTACTTC. This encodes CASSLLWGLGLAGGPRETQYF.

The chain combines TRBV9 with TRBJ1-3; D not certain. Germline V gene data show CDR1 as SGDLS and CDR2 as YYNGEE. Trimming removed 4 bases from V and 0 bases from J, with 11 bases in between. This CDR3 comprises 15 residues. The CDR3 nucleotides read TGTGCCAGCAGCCCCCCAAGAAGCTCTGGAAACACCATATATTTT. This sequence encodes CASSPPRSSGNTIYF.

The genes are TRBV5-6 and TRBJ1-1; D not certain. V was shortened by 3 bases and J by 1 base, with 16 bases between the two germline ends. Germline CDR1 SGHDT, CDR2 YYEEEE. This CDR3 is built from 16 residues. CDR3 sequence reads: CASSSSFGLANTEAFF. DNA of the CDR3: TGTGCCAGCAGCTCGAGCTTCGGACTGGCGAACACTGAAGCTTTCTTT. The full variable domain, rest sourced from reference TRBV5-6 and TRBJ1-1, is DAGVTQSPTHLIKTRGQQVTLRCSPKSGHDTVSWYQQALGQGPQFIFQYYEEEERQRGNFPDRFSGHQFPNYSSELNVNALLLGDSALYLCASSSSFGLANTEAFFGQGTRLTVV.

CDR3 amino acids: CASSPAGSNNSPLHF. In DNA form, the CDR3 reads TGTGCCAGCAGCCCCGCGGGGTCCAATAATTCACCCCTCCACTTT. The chain has TRBV7-8 and TRBJ1-6; D ambiguous. The V gene lost 5 bases and the J gene lost 5 bases, with 13 bases spanning the gap. CDR1 SGHVS and CDR2 FQNEAQ come from the germline V gene. The CDR3 runs 15 residues.

This chain uses TRBV30 with TRBJ2-3; tentatively, D is TRBD2 (5 bases). This CDR3 comprises 15 residues. Trimming pared 2 bases from V and 4 bases from J, leaving 16 bases between. CDR1 GTSNPN and CDR2 SVGIG come from the germline V gene (reference sequence). CDR3 DNA: TGTGCCTGGAGTCCCGGGTCCGGAGGTCCAGATACGCAGTATTTT. Its translation: CAWSPGSGGPDTQYF.

This chain joins TRBV7-2 and TRBJ2-2; 10 positions match TRBD2. CDR3 size: 16 residues. The germline CDR1 and CDR2 sequences are SGHTA and FQGNSA. V lost 5 bases to trimming and J lost 3 bases; unmatched junction nucleotides: 6. CDR3 sequence reads: CASSLRAGGDTGELFF. DNA of the CDR3: TGTGCCAGCAGCCTAAGAGCGGGGGGGGACACCGGGGAGCTGTTTTTT.

The CDR3 nucleotides read TGTGCCAGCAGTTACGCGAGGGGGACACCCGGAAAACTGTTTTTT. This sequence encodes CASSYARGTPGKLFF. The chain couples TRBV6-5 to TRBJ1-4; D might be TRBD1 (6 bases). V lost 2 bases to trimming and J lost 10 bases, with 17 bases between them. The CDR3 sequence is 15 residues long. Germline loops: CDR1 MNHEY, CDR2 SVGAGI.

About this clone: Relative to the germline gene, one junction end is altered; a read error may explain this. V usage is TRBV7-2 and J usage is TRBJ2-1; TRBD2 might be the D (6 bases). The CDR3 is 13 residues long. CDR1 SGHTA and CDR2 FQGNSA come from the germline V gene. This chain's CDR3 is CASSLEEGSERIF. The CDR3 DNA reads as TGTGCCAGCAGCTTAGAGGAGGGGAGTGAGAGGATCTTC.

J is TRBJ1-3 and V is TRBV6-6, with unresolved D. In germline, CDR1 is MNHNY, CDR2 SVGAGI (reference sequence). Trimming took 2 bases from V and 1 from J, leaving 6 bases between them. The CDR3 length is 14 residues. The CDR3 spells CASSYTGSGNTIYF. The CDR3 nucleotides read TGTGCCAGCAGTTACACCGGTTCTGGAAACACCATATATTTT.

The rearrangement uses TRBV4-1 and TRBJ2-5; TRBD1 is a possible D gene (5 bases). CDR1 MGHRA and CDR2 YSYEKL come from the germline V gene. V was clipped by 0 bases and J by 5 bases, with 13 bases between them. This CDR3 is built from 15 residues. The CDR3 coding sequence is TGCGCCAGCAGCCAAGATATAGGACACCGGGAGACCCAGTACTTC. Translated, it gives CASSQDIGHRETQYF.

This CDR3 is CASSLGGDTEAFF. CDR3 nucleotide sequence: TGTGCCAGCAGCTTAGGGGGAGACACTGAAGCTTTCTTT. V and J are TRBV7-2 and TRBJ1-1; the D is unclear. The CDR3 covers 13 residues. Germline-derived CDR1 and CDR2 are SGHTA and FQGNSA. Trimming took off 1 base at V and 3 bases at J, with 6 bases between the two ends.

The rearrangement joins TRBV7-6 to TRBJ1-1; maybe TRBD1 (5 bases). The CDR3 loop spans 16 amino acids. CDR1 and CDR2 from the germline V gene are SGHVS and FNYEAQ. V was trimmed by 5 bases and J by 3 bases, leaving 19 bases between them. The CDR3 sequence is CASSEHQGGADTEAFF. The CDR3 DNA reads TGTGCCAGCAGCGAACACCAGGGAGGAGCGGACACTGAAGCTTTCTTT.

V is TRBV13 and J is TRBJ1-5; TRBD1 is a possible D gene (6 bases). This CDR3 is 13 amino acids long. Trimming took off 10 bases at V and 9 bases at J, with 19 bases between the two ends. CDR1 PRHDT and CDR2 FYEKMQ come from the germline V gene (reference sequence). CDR3 nucleotide sequence: TGTGCCAATGGGGGGCGGAACCTAGGGCCCCAGCATTTT. This encodes CANGGRNLGPQHF.

The chain joins TRBV19 to TRBJ1-5, with TRBD1 identical over 7 bases. J was trimmed by 7 bases and V by 7 bases; bases with no gene match: 13. Germline V gives CDR1 LNHDA, CDR2 SQIVND (reference sequence). The CDR3 consists of 15 residues. The CDR3 nucleotides are TGTGCCAGTACTCATTACAGGGGAGGCGGACAGCCCCAGCATTTT. Its translation is CASTHYRGGGQPQHF.

This clone was seen only once. The chain links TRBV6-5 to TRBJ2-7; TRBD1 agrees at 8 bases. CDR3 size: 14 residues. CDR1 MNHEY and CDR2 SVGAGI come from the germline V gene. The V gene end was trimmed by 5 bases and the J gene end by 2 bases; junction bases not matched to a gene: 5. The CDR3 DNA reads as TGTGCCAGCAGTCGGACAGGGAATCCCTACGAGCAGTACTTC. This sequence encodes CASSRTGNPYEQYF.

The rearrangement uses TRBV9 and TRBJ1-5; D gene uncertain. The CDR3 loop spans 15 amino acids. Trimming left V 3 bases short and J 0 bases short, with 10 bases between. Germline values: CDR1 SGDLS, CDR2 YYNGEE. In DNA form, the CDR3 reads TGTGCCAGCAGCGCCGCAGCGGATAGCAATCAGCCCCAGCATTTT. Translation gives CASSAAADSNQPQHF. Looking up the rest from reference TRBV9 and TRBJ1-5 gives the full variable domain: DSGVTQTPKHLITATGQRVTLRCSPRSGDLSVYWYQQSLDQGLQFLIQYYNGEERAKGNILERFSAQQFPDLHSELNLSSLELGDSALYFCASSAAADSNQPQHFGDGTRLSIL.